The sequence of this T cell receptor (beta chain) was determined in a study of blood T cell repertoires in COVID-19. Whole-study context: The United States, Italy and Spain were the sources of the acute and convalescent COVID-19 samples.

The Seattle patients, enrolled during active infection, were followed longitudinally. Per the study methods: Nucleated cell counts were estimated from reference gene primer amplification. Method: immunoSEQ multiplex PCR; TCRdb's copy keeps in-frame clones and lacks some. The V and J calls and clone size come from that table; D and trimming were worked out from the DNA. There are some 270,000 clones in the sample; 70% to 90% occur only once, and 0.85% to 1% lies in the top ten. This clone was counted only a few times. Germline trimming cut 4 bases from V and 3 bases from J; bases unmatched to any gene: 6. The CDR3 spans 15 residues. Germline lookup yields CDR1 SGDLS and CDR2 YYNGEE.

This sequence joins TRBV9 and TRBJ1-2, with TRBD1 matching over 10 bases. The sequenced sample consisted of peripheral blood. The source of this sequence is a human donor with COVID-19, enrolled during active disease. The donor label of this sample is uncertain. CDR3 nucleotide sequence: TGTGCCAGCAGCCCCTCGGACAGGGGGTACTATGGCTACACCTTC. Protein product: CASSPSDRGYYGYTF. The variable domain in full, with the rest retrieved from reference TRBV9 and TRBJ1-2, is DSGVTQTPKHLITATGQRVTLRCSPRSGDLSVYWYQQSLDQGLQFLIQYYNGEERAKGNILERFSAQQFPDLHSELNLSSLELGDSALYFCASSPSDRGYYGYTFGSGTRLTVV.